This passage covers 24 T cell receptor beta chains from one sample sequenced in a study of OX40 agonist ivuxolimab in advanced cancers. The assay was immunoSEQ multiplex PCR, and TCRdb's table has in-frame clones only and misses some. The table includes 40,000 to 60,000 clones, 79% detected once. The sequencing here drew on CD4+ or CD8+ T cells sorted from blood, taken in a trial of the OX40 agonist ivuxolimab. Receptors were obtained from an adult with an advanced solid tumor such as melanoma, head and neck, liver or kidney cancer.

Written as DNA, the CDR3 is TGTGCCAGCAGCTCTCGGGTTAGTTCACCCCTCCACTTT. Translated: CASSSRVSSPLHF. The chain links TRBV7-3 to TRBJ1-6; no definite D call. V was clipped by 4 bases and J by 9 bases, with 10 bases between them. This CDR3 is built from 13 residues. Germline assignment: CDR1 SGHTA and CDR2 FQGTGA.

This clone turned up a few times. The V gene is TRBV27, the J gene TRBJ1-5, with no clear D. The ends were cut back, 6 bases at V and 3 bases at J, with 6 bases in the middle. CDR3 length: 12 residues. Germline loops: CDR1 MNHEY, CDR2 SMNVEV (reference sequence). This CDR3 is CASSGINQPQHF. The CDR3 nucleotides are TGTGCCAGCAGCGGCATCAATCAGCCCCAGCATTTT.

The chain joins TRBV10-3 to TRBJ2-7, with 8 bases identical to TRBD1. This CDR3 has 15 residues. Germline lookup yields CDR1 ENHRY and CDR2 SYGVKD. V lost 0 bases, J lost 6 bases, and 7 bases stayed unmatched. In nucleotides, the CDR3 is TGTGCCATCAGTGAGTCAAGTCAGGGGGCGGGCGAGCAGTACTTC. Protein sequence: CAISESSQGAGEQYF.

The chain links TRBV25-1 to TRBJ2-7; no definite D call. This CDR3 region has 11 residues. CDR1 is MGHDK and CDR2 is SYGVNS in the germline V gene. Deletions cut 1 base from V and 5 bases from J, with 3 bases between. The CDR3 bases are TGTGCCAGCAGTGAATCACACGAGCAGTACTTC. The encoded protein is CASSESHEQYF.

This clone was counted between two and nine times. The chain couples TRBV12-5 to TRBJ1-1; tentatively, D is TRBD1 (5 bases). This CDR3 is 13 amino acids long. V was cut by 1 base and J by 4 bases, with 7 bases left in between. CDR1 LGHNT and CDR2 FRNRAP come from the germline V gene. This chain's CDR3 is CASGLGQLTEAFF. The CDR3 nucleotides read TGTGCTAGTGGTTTGGGACAGCTCACTGAAGCTTTCTTT.

The CDR3 is CASRDTPKNQPQHF. Written as DNA, the CDR3 is TGTGCCAGCCGGGACACCCCAAAAAATCAGCCCCAGCATTTT. This rearrangement joins TRBV2 to TRBJ1-5, with D perhaps TRBD1 (6 bases). Germline lookup yields CDR1 SNHLY and CDR2 FYNNEI. CDR3 length equals 14 residues. Between the trimmed V and J ends, which lost 8 bases and 4 bases, there was a span of 15 bases. Full variable domain (remainder filled in from reference TRBV2 and TRBJ1-5): EPEVTQTPSHQVTQMGQEVILRCVPISNHLYFYWYRQILGQKVEFLVSFYNNEISEKSEIFDDQFSVERPDGSNFTLKIRSTKLEDSAMYFCASRDTPKNQPQHFGDGTRLSIL.

This chain joins TRBV30 and TRBJ2-5; TRBD1 matches 8 bases. The junction had 14 bases not matched to a gene; V was cut back by 3 bases and J by 2 bases. In germline, CDR1 is GTSNPN, CDR2 SVGIG (reference sequence). This CDR3 has 17 amino acids. DNA for the CDR3: TGTGCCTGGAGACCCAAAAGGGGACAGGCAAGGCAAGAGACCCAGTACTTC. Translation gives CAWRPKRGQARQETQYF.

V usage is TRBV28 and J usage is TRBJ1-1; D is unclear. V lost 6 bases and J lost 3, with 14 bases in between. CDR1 and CDR2 from the germline V gene are MDHEN and SYDVKM. The CDR3 sequence is 14 residues long. CDR3 sequence: CASRKGDGYTEAFF. The CDR3 DNA is TGTGCCAGCAGAAAAGGAGACGGGTACACTGAAGCTTTCTTT.

The genes are TRBV9 and TRBJ1-4; 8 nucleotides match TRBD1. The CDR3 runs to 15 residues. Germline V gene sequence: CDR1 SGDLS, CDR2 YYNGEE. V was pared by 4 bases and J by 4 bases, with 6 bases of the junction left unmatched. For the CDR3, the DNA is TGTGCCAGCAGCCCAGGGGGCGGACTTAATGAAAAACTGTTTTTT. Translating it yields CASSPGGGLNEKLFF. Looking up the rest from reference TRBV9 and TRBJ1-4 gives the full variable domain: DSGVTQTPKHLITATGQRVTLRCSPRSGDLSVYWYQQSLDQGLQFLIQYYNGEERAKGNILERFSAQQFPDLHSELNLSSLELGDSALYFCASSPGGGLNEKLFFGSGTQLSVL.

The sample holds a few counts of this clone. The V and J genes are TRBV9 and TRBJ2-1; possibly TRBD2 for D (5 bases). Germline CDR1 SGDLS, CDR2 YYNGEE. The CDR3 covers 14 residues. Trimming stripped 3 bases from V and 6 bases from J, with 13 bases between. CDR3 in amino acids: CASSAGSLGNEQFF. The CDR3 region has the DNA TGTGCCAGCAGCGCGGGGTCCCTTGGCAATGAGCAGTTCTTC.

This rearrangement joins TRBV29-1 to TRBJ2-5, with 7 bases matching TRBD1. The junction had 7 bases not matched to a gene; V was cut back by 8 bases and J by 7 bases. Per germline, CDR1 SQVTM and CDR2 ANQGSEA. The CDR3 runs to 11 residues. CDR3 DNA sequence: TGCAGCCAGGGGGAAAAAGGGACCCAGTACTTC. As protein: CSQGEKGTQYF.

The gene calls are TRBV20-1 and TRBJ2-7; D is ambiguous. Trimming removed 1 base at V and 3 bases at J, with 4 bases between. The V gene's germline CDR1 is DFQATT and CDR2 SNEGSKA (reference sequence). The length of the CDR3 is 11 residues. CDR3 nucleotide sequence: TGCAGTGCTAGAGGGGGCTACGAGCAGTACTTC. Its protein product is CSARGGYEQYF.

This rearrangement joins TRBV18 to TRBJ1-5; weak D call: TRBD1 (5 bases). The CDR3 runs 15 residues. Trimming shortened V by 3 bases and J by 7 bases, and 16 bases separated the two germline ends. Germline CDR1 KGHSH, CDR2 LQKENI. This chain's CDR3 is CASSPRGGREQPQHF. In DNA, the CDR3 is TGTGCCAGCTCACCGCGGGGGGGGAGGGAGCAGCCCCAGCATTTT.

The chain uses TRBV7-2 and TRBJ1-5; 9 nucleotides match TRBD1. After removal of 5 bases from V and 4 bases from J, the junction contained 9 bases not matched to a gene. Looked up from germline, CDR1 is SGHTA and CDR2 is FQGNSA. CDR3 length: 16 residues. The CDR3 sequence is CASSPDTGGLNQPQHF. In nucleotides, the CDR3 is TGTGCCAGCAGCCCCGATACAGGGGGCCTTAATCAGCCCCAGCATTTT. Full variable domain (remainder filled in from reference TRBV7-2 and TRBJ1-5): GAGVSQSPSNKVTEKGKDVELRCDPISGHTALYWYRQSLGQGLEFLIYFQGNSAPDKSGLPSDRFSAERTGGSVSTLTIQRTQQEDSAVYLCASSPDTGGLNQPQHFGDGTRLSIL.

The V gene is TRBV28, the J gene TRBJ2-2; D is possibly TRBD2 (6 bases). With 8 bases removed from V and 0 bases from J, the gap between germline ends came to 7 bases. CDR3 length: 13 residues. The germline CDR1 and CDR2 sequences are MDHEN and SYDVKM. The CDR3: CASAGPNTGELFF. The CDR3 bases are TGTGCCAGCGCGGGGCCGAACACCGGGGAGCTGTTTTTT.

This clone has just a few counts. The rearrangement links TRBV10-3 to TRBJ1-5; D may be TRBD1 (6 bases). V dropped 8 bases and J dropped 3 bases, with 11 bases sitting between them. CDR1 and CDR2 from the germline V gene are ENHRY and SYGVKD. CDR3 length: 13 residues. The CDR3 protein is CAIGEGDNQPQHF. The DNA for the CDR3 is TGTGCCATCGGGGAGGGGGACAATCAGCCCCAGCATTTT.

The chain employs TRBV10-2 and TRBJ2-3; D is unclear. The ends were cut back, 6 bases at V and 2 bases at J, with 3 bases in the middle. The CDR3 is 11 residues long. The germline gives CDR1 WSHSY, CDR2 SAAADI. CDR3 sequence: CASSFTDTQYF. The CDR3 nucleotides read TGCGCCAGCAGCTTCACAGATACGCAGTATTTT.

The sample holds one count of this clone. The chain links TRBV5-1 to TRBJ1-4, with TRBD1 matching over 7 bases. CDR3 length: 16 amino acids. Germline V gene sequence: CDR1 SGHRS, CDR2 YFSETQ. The trim removed 1 base at V and 5 bases at J, leaving 8 bases unmatched. CDR3 sequence reads: CASSLRPGGRNEKLFF. In nucleotides, the CDR3 is TGCGCCAGCAGCTTGAGGCCAGGGGGTCGAAATGAAAAACTGTTTTTT.

This chain joins TRBV19 and TRBJ1-1; D is uncertain. This CDR3 has 14 residues. Looked up from germline, CDR1 is LNHDA and CDR2 is SQIVND (reference sequence). V lost 4 bases and J lost 6, with 15 bases in between. CDR3 DNA sequence: TGTGCCAGTAGTAGGCAAACCTCTCGGCCTGAAGCTTTCTTT. Its protein product is CASSRQTSRPEAFF.

DNA for the CDR3: TGCGCCAGCAGCCTCGGGACAGGGGCGCGTACCGGGGAGCTGTTTTTT. It specifies CASSLGTGARTGELFF. The chain is built from TRBV4-3 and TRBJ2-2, with TRBD1 matching 10 bases. The germline V gene has CDR1 LGHNA and CDR2 YSLEER. This CDR3 has 16 residues. V gave up 4 bases and J gave up 5 bases; unmatched junction bases: 7.

The CDR3 spells CAVTGPYGYTF. The CDR3 DNA reads TGCGCCGTAACAGGCCCTTATGGCTACACCTTC. This sequence joins TRBV10-2 and TRBJ1-2; a weak D match, TRBD1 (5 bases). The CDR3 covers 11 residues. Between the trimmed V and J ends, which lost 11 bases and 5 bases, there was a span of 12 bases. Germline CDR1 and CDR2: WSHSY and SAAADI.

The chain carries TRBV7-9 and TRBJ2-7; possible D gene TRBD1, 6 bases. The CDR3 sequence is 17 residues long. V lost 4 bases, J lost 3 bases, and 22 bases lay in between. Germline lookup yields CDR1 SEHNR and CDR2 FQNEAQ (reference sequence). The CDR3 spells CASSSLFAANRDYEQYF. Written as DNA, the CDR3 is TGTGCCAGCAGCTCATTGTTCGCCGCGAACAGGGACTACGAGCAGTACTTC.

This clone came up once. The chain couples TRBV27 to TRBJ2-3, with D possibly being TRBD2 (5 bases). The V gene lost 5 bases and the J gene lost 6 bases, with 12 bases spanning the gap. The CDR3 extends over 13 amino acids. Germline V gene sequence: CDR1 MNHEY, CDR2 SMNVEV (reference sequence). CDR3 coding DNA: TGTGCCAGCAGTATCTATAGGGAGGATACGCAGTATTTT. The encoded protein is CASSIYREDTQYF.

The chain combines TRBV7-6 with TRBJ2-7; D is perhaps TRBD2 (5 bases). Germline-derived CDR1 and CDR2 are SGHVS and FNYEAQ. The V and J ends lost 5 bases and 1 base respectively, with 24 bases between them. The CDR3 loop spans 18 amino acids. The CDR3 coding sequence is TGTGCCAGCAGCCGTTCGGGGAACTCCCCCAGTTGGTCCTACGAGCAGTACTTC. It translates to CASSRSGNSPSWSYEQYF. The whole variable domain, filled in from reference TRBV7-6 and TRBJ2-7, reads GAGVSQSPRYKVTKRGQDVALRCDPISGHVSLYWYRQALGQGPEFLTYFNYEAQQDKSGLPNDRFSAERPEGSISTLTIQRTEQRDSAMYRCASSRSGNSPSWSYEQYFGPGTRLTVT.